The rows below give T cell receptor beta chains drawn from one sample of a study of T cell changes during pregnancy in multiple sclerosis. TCRdb's copy holds only in-frame clones and misses some; the assay was immunoSEQ multiplex PCR. The sample lists over 45,000 clones; approximately 90% were seen once. The sequencing here drew on CD4+ T cells from peripheral blood mononuclear cells, taken in the first trimester of pregnancy. These receptor sequences come from a female donor with multiple sclerosis, enrolled in a pregnancy study. Each CDR3 is given with its conserved first and last residue.

v_call	j_call	cdr3_aa
TRBV7-6	TRBJ2-1	CASSLRRAQDHNEQFF
TRBV27	TRBJ2-7	CASSRTGGSYEQYF
TRBV5-4	TRBJ2-3	CASSLGLASSTDTQYF
TRBV9	TRBJ2-5	CASSAPGAGEETQYF
TRBV5-1	TRBJ1-4	CASSLNRGGEKLFF
TRBV19	TRBJ1-5	CASSMARANQPQHF
TRBV5-4	TRBJ1-6	CASSFRDRRNSPLHF
TRBV7-9	TRBJ2-7	CASSLDYGGTYEQYF
TRBV6-6	TRBJ2-1	CAISGLFNEQFF
TRBV5-1	TRBJ2-3	CASSFTSGTDTQYF
TRBV29-1	TRBJ2-1	CSLRAQISTEQFF
TRBV19	TRBJ1-1	CASSPSTGTGGAAFF
TRBV18	TRBJ2-7	CASSPRLPYEQYF
TRBV5-1	TRBJ1-5	CASKLGAGDQPQHF
TRBV28	TRBJ1-5	CASSLNLNQPQHF
TRBV28	TRBJ2-1	CASKGGGPWGNEQFF
TRBV7-9	TRBJ2-3	CASSLNGYTDTQYF
TRBV5-1	TRBJ2-7	CASSSDRSRQYF
TRBV19	TRBJ1-2	CASIEGNYGYTF
TRBV7-8	TRBJ2-3	CASSSAGGTVTDTQYF
TRBV14	TRBJ1-2	CASSTGVYGYTF
TRBV5-6	TRBJ2-3	CASSLGASGYTDTQYF
TRBV28	TRBJ1-2	CASSIGQDRYGYTF
TRBV11-3	TRBJ2-6	CASTPGGGGSGANVLTF
TRBV28	TRBJ1-5	CASSLDRGGGQPQHF
TRBV19	TRBJ1-2	CASSPGGPYYGYTF